What follows is one TCR beta chain and its context. These data come from a study of OX40 agonist ivuxolimab in advanced cancers. Profiling relied on immunoSEQ multiplex PCR, and the TCRdb table lists in-frame clones only, not all of them. This sample has fewer than 100,000 clones, with nearly 95% found just once. This material consisted of CD4+ or CD8+ T cells sorted from blood, taken in a trial of the OX40 agonist ivuxolimab. This receptor was obtained from an adult with an advanced solid tumor such as melanoma, head and neck, liver or kidney cancer.

CDR3 bases: TGTGCCAGCAGTTCGGGCACAGATACGCAGTATTTT. It yields the protein CASSSGTDTQYF. The genes are TRBV27 and TRBJ2-3; D uncertain. V lost 4 bases and J lost 1, with 3 bases in between. The V gene's germline CDR1 is MNHEY and CDR2 SMNVEV (reference sequence). The CDR3 has 12 amino acids.